The text below deals with one TCR beta chain. This entry belongs to a study of blood T cell repertoires in COVID-19. Study context: Specimens from acute and convalescent COVID-19 originated in the United States, Italy and Spain. PBMCs, B-cell-depleted T cells, or T cells provided the cDNA or gDNA that made up the material.

J gave up 5 bases and V 4 bases, and 9 bases lay outside the gene matches. CDR3 size: 15 residues. The germline CDR1 and CDR2 sequences are SGHRS and YFSETQ. In the source study's methods: Amplifying reference gene primers gave estimates of nucleated cell counts. Assay used: immunoSEQ multiplex PCR; TCRdb lists only in-frame clones, some missing. Clone size and V and J calls were adopted from that table, with D and trimming inferred from the DNA. The sample consists of about 210,000 clones, 80% to 90% of them appearing once. The rearrangement uses TRBV5-1 and TRBJ2-7, with 10 bases identical to TRBD1. The specimen was peripheral blood. The source of this sequence is a woman in her 50s with acute or convalescent COVID-19. CDR3 sequence (DNA): TGCGCCAGCAGCCCTGCGGGACAGGGGTTCAACGAGCAGTACTTC. It is translated as CASSPAGQGFNEQYF.